Presented here are 32 T cell receptor beta chains from one specimen sequenced in a study of blood T cell repertoires in COVID-19 (TCRdb year 2020). Libraries were prepared through the immunoSEQ multiplex PCR assay. The immuneACCESS repertoire file appears here via TCRdb, limited to in-frame rearrangements. These files lack a portion of the clones; in checked studies, under half of the deficit traces to unresolved V genes, and the cause of the others is not known. The sample has 200,000 or so clones on record, approximately 83% of them singletons. The top ten hold approximately 7.9% of the sample. Sequences were obtained from PBMCs or T cells enriched from blood (not recorded which). The receptors were sampled from a man aged 35 to 55 who had recovered from COVID-19.

This clone was observed a single time. The chain couples TRBV12-3 or TRBV12-4 to TRBJ1-1; a weak D match, TRBD1 (5 bases). The ends were cut back, 6 bases at V and 8 bases at J, with 16 bases in the middle. This CDR3 is built from 13 residues. The CDR3 DNA follows: TGTGCCAGCAGCCGCGGGGCGGGCGGAGAAGCTTTCTTT. This sequence encodes CASSRGAGGEAFF.

The gene calls are TRBV7-2 and TRBJ1-5; D unclear. Trimming shortened V by 3 bases and J by 0 bases, and 9 bases separated the two germline ends. Germline CDR1 SGHTA, CDR2 FQGNSA. The CDR3 covers 15 residues. The CDR3 loop reads CASSFTPNSNQPQHF. The CDR3 bases are TGTGCCAGCAGCTTCACACCAAATAGCAATCAGCCCCAGCATTTT.

This clone appeared a single time. The chain combines TRBV5-1 with TRBJ2-1, with D tentatively TRBD1 (8 bases). Germline values: CDR1 SGHRS, CDR2 YFSETQ. V was trimmed by 3 bases and J by 6 bases, leaving 13 bases between them. CDR3 length: 14 residues. CDR3 bases: TGCGCCAGCAGCTACAGGGGGGGACCCAATGAGCAGTTCTTC. It specifies CASSYRGGPNEQFF.

V gene TRBV6-5 combines with J gene TRBJ1-1; D gene uncertain. Trimming cost V 10 bases and J 7 bases, with 16 bases left between them. CDR1 and CDR2 (germline): MNHEY, SVGAGI. The CDR3 consists of 12 residues. DNA of the CDR3: TGTGCCACTAGCCTCGGGATCCTTGAAGCTTTCTTT. It encodes CATSLGILEAFF.

This clone was seen only once. The identical CDR3 is also encoded by other nucleotide sequences in the sample. J is TRBJ1-1 and V is TRBV9; 8 bases match TRBD1. CDR3 length: 16 residues. Germline V gene data show CDR1 as SGDLS and CDR2 as YYNGEE. Losses at the gene ends were 0 bases for V and 1 base for J; bases not matched to a gene: 5. CDR3 loop: CASSVGGQGANTEAFF. The CDR3 coding sequence is TGTGCCAGCAGCGTAGGAGGGCAGGGGGCGAACACTGAAGCTTTCTTT.

The V call is TRBV2, the J call TRBJ2-2, with D perhaps TRBD1 (6 bases). V was cut by 4 bases and J by 1 base, with 16 bases left in between. CDR1 is SNHLY, CDR2 FYNNEI, per germline. The CDR3 consists of 17 residues. The CDR3 bases are TGTGCCAGCAGTGTATTGACCGGACAGAGGAACACCGGGGAGCTGTTTTTT. It translates to CASSVLTGQRNTGELFF.

The rearrangement joins TRBV28 to TRBJ2-4; possible D gene TRBD1, 7 bases. Germline-derived CDR1 and CDR2 are MDHEN and SYDVKM. The CDR3 covers 15 residues. Trimming pared 10 bases from V and 0 bases from J, leaving 16 bases between. The CDR3 DNA reads as TGTGCCACAAACCCCCAGGGGGGAGCCAAAAACATTCAGTACTTC. The encoded protein is CATNPQGGAKNIQYF.

The rearrangement joins TRBV15 to TRBJ2-7; tentatively, D is TRBD2 (6 bases). V gave up 0 bases and J gave up 2 bases, with 14 bases separating them. The CDR3 covers 16 residues. The V gene's germline CDR1 is LNHNV and CDR2 YYDKDF (reference sequence). The DNA of the CDR3 is TGTGCCACCAGCAGAGAAGGCGCGGGGACCCCCTACGAGCAGTACTTC. Translating gives CATSREGAGTPYEQYF. Together with reference TRBV15 and TRBJ2-7, the CDR3 gives the full variable domain: DAMVIQNPRYQVTQFGKPVTLSCSQTLNHNVMYWYQQKSSQAPKLLFHYYDKDFNNEADTPDNFQSRRPNTSFCFLDIRSPGLGDTAMYLCATSREGAGTPYEQYFGPGTRLTVT.

The chain joins TRBV6-5 to TRBJ2-3; 9 nucleotides align to TRBD2. The CDR3 length is 14 residues. Trimming took 6 bases from V and 5 from J; bases not matched to a gene: 6. The germline CDR1 and CDR2 sequences are MNHEY and SVGAGI. Here the CDR3 reads CASRLWRGGDTQYF. CDR3 DNA: TGTGCCAGCAGACTGTGGCGGGGGGGAGATACGCAGTATTTT.

This clone was found once. The chain uses TRBV6-5 and TRBJ2-5; D is uncertain. The CDR3 loop spans 13 amino acids. V was clipped by 2 bases and J by 2 bases, with 6 bases between them. Per the germline V gene, CDR1 is MNHEY and CDR2 is SVGAGI. CDR3 nucleotides: TGTGCCAGCAGTTACGGCCAGCAAGAGACCCAGTACTTC. It encodes CASSYGQQETQYF.

The gene calls are TRBV3-1 (or the pseudogene TRBV3-2) and TRBJ1-5; TRBD1 matches at 7 bases. Germline CDR1 is LGHDT and CDR2 is YNNKEL (reference sequence). This CDR3 region has 16 residues. J was trimmed by 1 base and V by 6 bases; bases with no gene match: 9. The CDR3 region has the DNA TGTGCCAGCAGTCAAACAGGGGTTGGCAGCAATCAGCCCCAGCATTTT. Amino acids: CASSQTGVGSNQPQHF.

This clone showed up just a few times. This chain links TRBV2 with TRBJ1-5; D call uncertain. V gave up 6 bases and J gave up 6 bases, with 9 bases separating them. The germline V gene has CDR1 SNHLY and CDR2 FYNNEI. The CDR3 is made up of 12 amino acids. Here the CDR3 DNA reads TGTGCCAGCAGGGCGGCGGGTCAGCCCCAGCATTTT. Protein product: CASRAAGQPQHF.

The chain carries TRBV28 and TRBJ1-5; D gene unclear. Germline CDR1 MDHEN, CDR2 SYDVKM. The length of the CDR3 is 12 residues. Trimming stripped 7 bases from V and 6 bases from J, with 10 bases between. Written as DNA, the CDR3 is TGTGCCAGCACCCCGGGTGGTCAGCCCCAGCATTTT. Amino acids: CASTPGGQPQHF.

This clone was seen a single time. This chain connects TRBV5-1 to TRBJ2-1; TRBD2 is a possible D gene (5 bases). Trimming left V 2 bases short and J 10 bases short, with 13 bases between. This CDR3 region has 13 residues. The germline gives CDR1 SGHRS, CDR2 YFSETQ. The CDR3 DNA reads TGCGCCAGCAGCTTCAGAGGGCACGACGAGCAGTTCTTC. Protein sequence: CASSFRGHDEQFF.

The rearrangement uses TRBV2 and TRBJ2-5; weak D call: TRBD2 (5 bases). The CDR3 consists of 13 residues. Trimming stripped 5 bases from V and 2 bases from J, with 9 bases between. The germline CDR1 and CDR2 sequences are SNHLY and FYNNEI. The CDR3 nucleotides are TGTGCCAGCAGTTCGGACTTACAAGAGACCCAGTACTTC. Translated: CASSSDLQETQYF. The variable domain in full, completed from reference TRBV2 and TRBJ2-5, reads EPEVTQTPSHQVTQMGQEVILRCVPISNHLYFYWYRQILGQKVEFLVSFYNNEISEKSEIFDDQFSVERPDGSNFTLKIRSTKLEDSAMYFCASSSDLQETQYFGPGTRLLVL.

V is TRBV7-2 and J is TRBJ1-1, with TRBD1 matching over 9 bases. The CDR3 extends over 16 amino acids. Germline V gives CDR1 SGHTA, CDR2 FQGNSA. Losses at the gene ends were 5 bases for V and 3 bases for J; bases not matched to a gene: 10. CDR3 residues: CASSPRGTGTDTEAFF. The CDR3 DNA reads TGTGCCAGCAGCCCTAGGGGGACAGGGACAGACACTGAAGCTTTCTTT.

The J gene is TRBJ2-1, the V gene TRBV19; 9 nucleotides line up with TRBD1. Unmatched junction bases numbered 12, after V lost 4 bases and J lost 5 bases. This CDR3 spans 17 amino acids. Per germline, CDR1 LNHDA and CDR2 SQIVND (reference sequence). The chain's CDR3 is CASSRGDRVGLHNEQFF. CDR3 bases: TGTGCCAGTAGTAGGGGGGACAGGGTAGGGCTGCACAATGAGCAGTTCTTC. Looking up the rest from reference TRBV19 and TRBJ2-1 gives the full variable domain: DGGITQSPKYLFRKEGQNVTLSCEQNLNHDAMYWYRQDPGQGLRLIYYSQIVNDFQKGDIAEGYSVSREKKESFPLTVTSAQKNPTAFYLCASSRGDRVGLHNEQFFGPGTRLTVL.

The V call is TRBV4-1, the J call TRBJ1-5; the match to TRBD1 covers 11 bases. In germline, CDR1 is MGHRA, CDR2 YSYEKL. Trimming removed 4 bases from V and 5 bases from J; junction bases left unmatched: 13. The CDR3 length is 18 residues. Here the CDR3 DNA reads TGCGCCAGCAGCCTCCCCAATCCGGGACAGGGGGTTTATCAGCCCCAGCATTTT. This gives the protein CASSLPNPGQGVYQPQHF.

J is TRBJ1-6 and V is TRBV3-1 (or the pseudogene TRBV3-2); weak D call: TRBD1 (5 bases). Germline CDR1 reads LGHDT; CDR2 reads YNNKEL (reference sequence). V lost 4 bases and J lost 9, with 16 bases in between. The CDR3 contains 15 residues. In DNA form, the CDR3 reads TGTGCCAGCAGCCCTTCTCCCGGGGGTACTTCACCCCTCCACTTT. This encodes CASSPSPGGTSPLHF.

V gene TRBV6-2 or TRBV6-3 combines with J gene TRBJ1-2; a possible D gene is TRBD1 (5 bases). With 5 bases removed from V and 3 bases from J, the gap between germline ends came to 13 bases. CDR1 is MNHEY, CDR2 SVGEGT, per germline. The CDR3 spans 14 residues. The CDR3 DNA reads as TGTGCCAGCAGTACAGGATTATTGGACTATGGCTACACCTTC. As protein: CASSTGLLDYGYTF.

The chain has TRBV5-6 and TRBJ1-2; the D gene is possibly TRBD1 (5 bases). This CDR3 contains 13 residues. The V end lost 4 bases, the J end lost 2 bases, and 9 bases lay between the germline ends. Germline V gene data show CDR1 as SGHDT and CDR2 as YYEEEE. The CDR3 is CASSLGGNYGYTF. Written as DNA, the CDR3 is TGTGCCAGCAGCCTTGGGGGGAACTATGGCTACACCTTC.

The chain links TRBV7-2 to TRBJ1-2; 7 bases align to TRBD1. V lost 4 bases to trimming and J lost 4 bases; unmatched junction nucleotides: 6. CDR3 length equals 14 residues. The V gene's germline CDR1 is SGHTA and CDR2 FQGNSA. The CDR3 nucleotides read TGTGCCAGCAGCTCCCCATCAGGGGGCTATGGCTACACCTTC. This gives the protein CASSSPSGGYGYTF.

V gene TRBV6-2 or TRBV6-3 combines with J gene TRBJ1-2, with 11 nucleotides matching TRBD1. CDR1 and CDR2 (germline): MNHEY, SVGEGT. Trimming took 4 bases from V and 6 from J; bases not matched to a gene: 7. The CDR3 has 15 residues. As DNA, the CDR3 is TGTGCCAGCAGTTCCATCCGGGACAGGGGGAATGGCTACACCTTC. Translating it yields CASSSIRDRGNGYTF.

The chain recombines TRBV4-1 with TRBJ1-3; possibly TRBD1 for D (6 bases). The CDR3 has 18 amino acids. The germline V and J ends were trimmed by 2 bases and 0 bases, with 17 bases remaining between them. The germline gives CDR1 MGHRA, CDR2 YSYEKL. CDR3 amino acids: CASSQTRGTSTSGNTIYF. The DNA of the CDR3 is TGCGCCAGCAGCCAAACCAGGGGAACGAGTACCTCTGGAAACACCATATATTTT.

This chain joins TRBV24-1 and TRBJ2-5; D might be TRBD1 (6 bases). The CDR3 is made up of 16 amino acids. Between the trimmed V and J ends, which lost 3 bases and 1 base, there was a span of 14 bases. Germline-derived CDR1 and CDR2 are KGHDR and SFDVKD. The CDR3 nucleotides read TGTGCCACCAGTGATGGGGCAGACAGGTCCCAAGAGACCCAGTACTTC. Amino acids: CATSDGADRSQETQYF.

This chain links TRBV3-1 (or the pseudogene TRBV3-2) with TRBJ1-2; 8 bases map to TRBD1. Looked up from germline, CDR1 is LGHDT and CDR2 is YNNKEL (reference sequence). CDR3 length: 15 residues. After removal of 6 bases from V and 5 bases from J, the junction contained 11 bases not matched to a gene. In DNA, the CDR3 is TGTGCCAGCAGGCAGGGACAGGCCTCTAGGTATGGCTACACCTTC. Its translation: CASRQGQASRYGYTF.

The chain links TRBV9 to TRBJ1-4; D gene ambiguous. The V and J ends lost 0 bases and 7 bases respectively, with 16 bases between them. The length of the CDR3 is 16 residues. The germline gives CDR1 SGDLS, CDR2 YYNGEE. The CDR3, as DNA: TGTGCCAGCAGCGTAGATCCGGCGGGAACGGGTGAAAAACTGTTTTTT. It encodes CASSVDPAGTGEKLFF.

V gene TRBV6-2 or TRBV6-3 combines with J gene TRBJ2-7; D is unclear. The V gene's germline CDR1 is MNHEY and CDR2 SVGEGT. Between the trimmed V and J ends, which lost 2 bases and 3 bases, there was a span of 17 bases. This CDR3 has 16 amino acids. CDR3 sequence reads: CASSYLRMSAGYEQYF. Here the CDR3 DNA reads TGTGCCAGCAGTTACCTACGAATGTCGGCAGGCTACGAGCAGTACTTC.

The chain recombines TRBV5-1 with TRBJ1-4, with 7 positions matching TRBD1. The CDR3 has 14 residues. CDR1 is SGHRS and CDR2 is YFSETQ in the germline V gene. Losses at the gene ends were 4 bases for V and 8 bases for J; bases not matched to a gene: 8. In nucleotides, the CDR3 is TGCGCCAGCAGCGAAGGGGGCTCGGGAGAAAAACTGTTTTTT. Translating gives CASSEGGSGEKLFF.

V is TRBV6-1 and J is TRBJ1-1; the D is unclear. Germline V gene data show CDR1 as MNHNS and CDR2 as SASEGT. V was trimmed by 2 bases and J by 0 bases, leaving 19 bases between them. The CDR3 has 18 residues. The CDR3: CASSESPLVSRLNTEAFF. As DNA, the CDR3 is TGTGCCAGCAGTGAAAGTCCGTTAGTTAGCCGATTGAACACTGAAGCTTTCTTT.

This chain connects TRBV3-1 (or the pseudogene TRBV3-2) to TRBJ1-1; 8 bases line up with TRBD1. The CDR3 runs to 14 residues. J was trimmed by 6 bases and V by 4 bases; bases with no gene match: 7. The germline V gene encodes CDR1 LGHDT and CDR2 YNNKEL (reference sequence). The CDR3 sequence is CASSPQGAPAEAFF. CDR3 coding DNA: TGTGCCAGCAGCCCCCAGGGGGCCCCTGCTGAAGCTTTCTTT.

This chain links TRBV5-6 with TRBJ1-6; maybe TRBD1 (5 bases). The germline gives CDR1 SGHDT, CDR2 YYEEEE. The germline V and J ends were trimmed by 3 bases and 2 bases, with 12 bases remaining between them. The CDR3 contains 16 residues. The DNA of the CDR3 is TGTGCCAGCAGCTGGAGGGGTGGGACCTATAATTCACCCCTCCACTTT. Its translation is CASSWRGGTYNSPLHF.